A selection of T cell receptor beta chains follows, all from one sample in a study of blood T cell repertoires in COVID-19. The assay was immunoSEQ multiplex PCR, and TCRdb's table has in-frame clones only and misses some. There are 23,000 or so clones in the sample; about 80% occur only once, and more than 6% lies in the top ten. What was sequenced was peripheral blood. The source is a human donor in a cohort sampled during active COVID-19. Both conserved end residues are part of each CDR3. A D gene is named only where the DNA matches it firmly. For some rows the clone size is stated as once, few or many, or as a class when expanded; others skip it.

J	V	D	length	size	DNA	CDR3
TRBJ1-5	TRBV4-3	NA	15	few	TGCGCCAGCAGCCAAGATTCTGCGGGGGAGCAGCCCCAGCATTTT	CASSQDSAGEQPQHF
TRBJ2-3	TRBV7-2	TRBD2	16	NA	TGTGCCAGCAGCTTGACTAGCGGGGGGAGTAGAGATACGCAGTATTTT	CASSLTSGGSRDTQYF
TRBJ1-5	TRBV19	TRBD1	16	few	TGTGCCAGTAGGACTACAGGGGGCTTTGGCAATCAGCCCCAGCATTTT	CASRTTGGFGNQPQHF
TRBJ1-4	TRBV7-9	NA	17	NA	TGTGCCAGCAGCCCTCTCGGGTACCGCTCTGAAGGTGAAAAACTGTTTTTT	CASSPLGYRSEGEKLFF
TRBJ1-4	TRBV27	TRBD1	19	NA	TGTGCCAGCAGTTTTTGGGGCCCGGGACAGGGGGCGATTAATGAAAAACTGTTTTTT	CASSFWGPGQGAINEKLFF
TRBJ2-3	TRBV5-6	NA	14	NA	TGTGCCAGCAGCTTCTTCCAGAACACAGATACGCAGTATTTT	CASSFFQNTDTQYF
TRBJ2-1	TRBV4-1	TRBD1	18	NA	TGCGCCAGCAGCCAAGGTCTTGAAACAGGGGAAGGCCACAATGAGCAGTTCTTC	CASSQGLETGEGHNEQFF
TRBJ1-3	TRBV5-6	NA	14	NA	TGTGCCAGCAGCCTGGGTAACTCTGGAAACACCATATATTTT	CASSLGNSGNTIYF
TRBJ1-4	TRBV12-3/TRBV12-4	TRBD1	13	NA	TGTGCCAGCAGTTTAAACAGGGGTGAAAAACTGTTTTTT	CASSLNRGEKLFF
TRBJ1-5	TRBV15	NA	13	few	TGTGCCACCAGCAGAGAGACCCCGGGGCCCCAGCATTTT	CATSRETPGPQHF
TRBJ2-7	TRBV30	NA	15	few	TGTGCCTGGACCCGGACAACCCTGGGATCCTACGAGCAGTACTTC	CAWTRTTLGSYEQYF
TRBJ2-1	TRBV15	TRBD1	13	NA	TGTGCCACCAGCAGAGAGAGGGGGCAGGCGCAGTTCTTC	CATSRERGQAQFF
TRBJ2-7	TRBV7-9	NA	14	NA	TGTGCCAGCAGCTTAGCGTCCCTTCCTTACGAGCAGTACTTC	CASSLASLPYEQYF
TRBJ2-7	TRBV20-1	TRBD1	15	NA	TGCAGTGCTAGTGGTATGACAGGGGGGCGCTACGAGCAGTACTTC	CSASGMTGGRYEQYF
TRBJ1-5	TRBV3-1/TRBV3-2	NA	13	NA	TGTGCCAGCAGCCAAGCGAGGGCACAGCCCCAGCATTTT	CASSQARAQPQHF
TRBJ2-1	TRBV2	TRBD2	16	NA	TGTGCCAGCAGCCCGGGACTAGCGGGGCCCTACAATGAGCAGTTCTTC	CASSPGLAGPYNEQFF
TRBJ1-5	TRBV7-9	NA	12	NA	TGTGCCAGCAGCTTAGCCTCGCAGCCCCAGCATTTT	CASSLASQPQHF
TRBJ2-3	TRBV9	NA	16	NA	TGTGCCAGCAGCGTAGGAGGGGGACACAACCCAGATACGCAGTATTTT	CASSVGGGHNPDTQYF
TRBJ1-2	TRBV7-6	NA	16	NA	TGTGCCAGCAGCTTAGGGCCTTACACCCTGTCGTATGGCTACACCTTC	CASSLGPYTLSYGYTF
TRBJ1-1	TRBV24-1	TRBD1	14	NA	TGTGCCACCAGTGACCCAGGGACAGGGAACTCAGCTTTCTTT	CATSDPGTGNSAFF
TRBJ1-1	TRBV18	NA	13	NA	TGTGCCAGCTCACAAAGCGGGGGATCCGAAGCTTTCTTT	CASSQSGGSEAFF
TRBJ1-1	TRBV5-1	TRBD1	14	NA	TGCGCCAGCAGCTTGGTGGTCGGGACAGGAGGAGCTTTCTTT	CASSLVVGTGGAFF